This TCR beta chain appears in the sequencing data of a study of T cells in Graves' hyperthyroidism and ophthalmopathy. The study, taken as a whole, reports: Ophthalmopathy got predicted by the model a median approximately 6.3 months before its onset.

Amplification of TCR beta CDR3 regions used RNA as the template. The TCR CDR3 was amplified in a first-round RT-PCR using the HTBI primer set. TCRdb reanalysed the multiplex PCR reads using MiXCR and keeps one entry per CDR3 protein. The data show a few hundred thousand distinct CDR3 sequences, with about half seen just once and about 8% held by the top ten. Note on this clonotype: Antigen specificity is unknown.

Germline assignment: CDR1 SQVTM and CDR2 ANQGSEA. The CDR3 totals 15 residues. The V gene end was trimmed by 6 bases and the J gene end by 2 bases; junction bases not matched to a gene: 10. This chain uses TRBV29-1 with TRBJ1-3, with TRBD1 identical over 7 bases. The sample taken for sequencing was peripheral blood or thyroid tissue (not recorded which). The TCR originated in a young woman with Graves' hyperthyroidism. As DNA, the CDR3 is TGCAGCGTGTCCGAGGTTAGGGGGCCTGGAAACACCATATATTTT. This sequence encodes CSVSEVRGPGNTIYF.